Presented here are 9 T cell receptor beta chains from one specimen sequenced in a study of T cell repertoires in cytomegalovirus infection. For these TCRs, the target antigens are not known. A single record per CDR3 protein comes from TCRdb applying MiXCR to the reads. There are 80,000 or so distinct CDR3 sequences in the sample; more than 20% occur only once, and about 50% lies in the top ten. The sequenced sample was CD8+ T cells from cultured PBMCs, obtained from culture after CMV antigen stimulation. All receptors come from a human donor in good health (CMV status not recorded). Some clones in this sample may be carry-over from other donors' samples.

This clonotype was observed a handful of times. The rearrangement links TRBV7-3 to TRBJ2-3; D gene ambiguous. The CDR3 has 14 amino acids. Germline lookup yields CDR1 SGHTA and CDR2 FQGTGA. V dropped 4 bases and J dropped 4 bases, with 12 bases sitting between them. CDR3 nucleotides: TGTGCCAGCAGCTCCCTTGGAGCAGCAGATACGCAGTATTTT. This encodes CASSSLGAADTQYF.

As concerns this clonotype: A read error may explain this, as a much larger clone is one base away. The chain combines TRBV6-1 with TRBJ2-2; possibly TRBD2 for D (5 bases). This CDR3 region has 16 residues. Germline CDR1 is MNHNS and CDR2 is SASEGT. The CDR3: CASSERSERWAGVLFF. The CDR3 DNA is TGTGCCAGCAGTGAAAGGTCGGAGCGGTGGGCCGGGGTGCTGTTTTTT.

This clonotype was observed many times. This chain joins TRBV7-2 and TRBJ1-6; 7 bases fit TRBD1. Trimming took 8 bases from V and 7 from J; bases not matched to a gene: 11. In germline, CDR1 is SGHTA, CDR2 FQGNSA. The CDR3 is 15 residues long. CDR3 sequence: CASRPVTGSNSPLHF. The CDR3 region has the DNA TGTGCCAGCCGCCCCGTGACAGGGTCCAATTCACCCCTCCACTTT.

The genes are TRBV5-4 and TRBJ2-3; 10 bases map to TRBD2. J gave up 4 bases and V 2 bases, and 1 base lay outside the gene matches. Germline V lookup: CDR1 SGHNT, CDR2 YYREEE (reference sequence). The CDR3 has 14 residues. CDR3 amino acids: CASSLAGGPDTQYF. DNA for the CDR3: TGTGCCAGCAGCTTAGCGGGAGGGCCAGATACGCAGTATTTT.

This clonotype was counted at least ten times. The chain combines TRBV7-2 with TRBJ2-1; 11 positions match TRBD1. CDR1 is SGHTA, CDR2 FQGNSA, per germline. This CDR3 comprises 17 residues. J lost 4 bases, V lost 4 bases, and 9 bases had no gene match. CDR3 nucleotides: TGTGCCAGCAGCTCCCCCGTGGACAGGGGGCTATACAATGAGCAGTTCTTC. Protein sequence: CASSSPVDRGLYNEQFF.

This chain connects TRBV19 to TRBJ2-3, with TRBD2 matching over 10 bases. The J segment lost 5 bases and the V segment lost 0 bases, leaving 8 bases of the junction unmatched. Germline CDR1 LNHDA, CDR2 SQIVND (reference sequence). The CDR3 contains 17 residues. DNA for the CDR3: TGTGCCAGTAGTATAGATGGAAGCGGGAGGGCCGGAGATACGCAGTATTTT. Protein sequence: CASSIDGSGRAGDTQYF. Supplemented by reference TRBV19 and TRBJ2-3, the full variable domain reads DGGITQSPKYLFRKEGQNVTLSCEQNLNHDAMYWYRQDPGQGLRLIYYSQIVNDFQKGDIAEGYSVSREKKESFPLTVTSAQKNPTAFYLCASSIDGSGRAGDTQYFGPGTRLTVL.

The V and J genes are TRBV6-2 or TRBV6-3 and TRBJ2-2, with 14 nucleotides matching TRBD2. The trim removed 2 bases at V and 1 base at J, leaving 6 bases unmatched. Germline-derived CDR1 and CDR2 are MNHEY and SVGEGT. This CDR3 comprises 19 residues. The CDR3 is CASSYETSGREENTGELFF. The CDR3 DNA is TGTGCCAGCAGTTACGAGACTAGCGGGAGGGAGGAGAACACCGGGGAGCTGTTTTTT.

This clonotype was detected a few times. The V and J genes are TRBV11-3 and TRBJ2-2; tentatively, D is TRBD1 or TRBD2 (5 bases each). Germline V CDR1 and CDR2: SGHNT, YENEEA. The CDR3 has 15 amino acids. The germline V and J ends were trimmed by 5 bases and 6 bases, with 16 bases remaining between them. This CDR3 reads CASSARPQGPGELFF. The CDR3 coding sequence is TGTGCCAGCAGCGCGCGACCCCAGGGACCCGGGGAGCTGTTTTTT.

This clonotype was seen more than once but under ten times. V gene TRBV20-1 combines with J gene TRBJ1-1, with 10 bases matching TRBD1. With 0 bases clipped from V and 1 base from J, the junction kept 11 bases outside the gene matches. Germline CDR1 DFQATT, CDR2 SNEGSKA (reference sequence). The CDR3 covers 18 residues. The DNA for the CDR3 is TGCAGTGCTAGAGATGCCCGGGACAGGGGTATTCCGAACACTGAAGCTTTCTTT. It specifies CSARDARDRGIPNTEAFF.